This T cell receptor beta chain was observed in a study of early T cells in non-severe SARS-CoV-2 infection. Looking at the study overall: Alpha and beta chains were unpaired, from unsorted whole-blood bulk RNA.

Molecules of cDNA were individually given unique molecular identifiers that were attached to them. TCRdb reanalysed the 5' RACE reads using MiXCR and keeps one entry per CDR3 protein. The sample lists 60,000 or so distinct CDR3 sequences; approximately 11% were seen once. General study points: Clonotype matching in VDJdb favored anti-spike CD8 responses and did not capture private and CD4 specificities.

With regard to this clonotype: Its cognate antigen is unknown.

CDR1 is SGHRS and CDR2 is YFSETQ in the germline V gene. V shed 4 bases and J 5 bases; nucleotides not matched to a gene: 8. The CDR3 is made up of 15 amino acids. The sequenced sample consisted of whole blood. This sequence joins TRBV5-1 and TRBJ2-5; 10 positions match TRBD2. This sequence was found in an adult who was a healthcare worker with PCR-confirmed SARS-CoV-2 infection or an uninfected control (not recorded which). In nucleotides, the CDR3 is TGCGCCAGCAGCGAATCAGCGGGAGGGCCGGAGACCCAGTACTTC. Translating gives CASSESAGGPETQYF.